This TCR beta chain derives from a study of blood T cell repertoires in COVID-19. Study overall: Acute-phase and convalescent COVID-19 samples originated in the United States, Italy and Spain. PBMCs, B-cell-depleted T cells, or T cells provided the cDNA or gDNA that made up the material.

In the authors' workflow: Amplified reference gene primers provided the basis for estimating nucleated cell counts. Method: immunoSEQ multiplex PCR; TCRdb's copy keeps in-frame clones and lacks some. For V, J and clone size, that table is used; D and trimming come from the DNA. The repertoire consists of about 310,000 clones, with 85% to 90% occurring once and the leading ten covering roughly 2.9%. A single count supports this clone. One Seattle source followed patients from active infection through their disease course. This CDR3 has 15 amino acids. The trim removed 6 bases at V and 4 bases at J, leaving 10 bases unmatched. Germline lookup yields CDR1 MNHEY and CDR2 SVGAGI.

V and J are TRBV6-5 and TRBJ2-5, with 8 positions matching TRBD2. This TCR was sampled from a woman aged 30 to 39 with COVID-19, enrolled during active disease. Sequencing input: peripheral blood. The chain's CDR3 is CASSSLAGPRETQYF. The CDR3 coding sequence is TGTGCCAGCAGCTCCCTAGCGGGCCCCCGAGAGACCCAGTACTTC.